Included here is one T cell receptor beta chain sequence, with context. This specimen comes from a study of blood T cell repertoires in COVID-19. For the study at large: The study drew acute and convalescent COVID-19 samples from the United States, Italy and Spain. PBMCs, B-cell-depleted T cells, or T cells provided the cDNA or gDNA that made up the material.

How the authors handled the data: The authors estimated nucleated cell counts from reference gene primer amplification. Sequencing used immunoSEQ multiplex PCR; TCRdb keeps in-frame clones, though not all of them. V and J calls and clone size come straight from that table; D and trimming were deduced from the DNA. The sample lists about 140,000 clones, approximately 84% occurring once. The V gene's germline CDR1 is SNHLY and CDR2 FYNNEI. The CDR3 sequence is 14 residues long. The V end was cut by 3 bases, the J end by 0 bases, with 6 bases between. Material: peripheral blood. The receptor was isolated from a human donor in a cohort sampled during active COVID-19. The chain carries TRBV2 and TRBJ1-5, with D perhaps TRBD1 (5 bases). The CDR3 bases are TGTGCCAGCAGTGACAGGGTTAGCAATCAGCCCCAGCATTTT. The encoded protein is CASSDRVSNQPQHF.